A few counts support the clone carrying this T cell receptor beta chain. The antigen remains unidentified. The data derive from a study of beta chain features in type 1 diabetes. Points from the study as a whole: Among all four CD4+ subsets, Type 1 diabetes patients had TCRB CDR3s that were moderately but significantly shorter. At VDJ recombination sites, type 1 diabetes patients had fewer insertions and more deleted nucleotides. The naive, central memory and Treg TCRB repertoires of patients appeared to be more similar to one another than those of healthy donors.

The isolated RNA, all of it, was reverse transcribed, so expressed TCRB transcripts were what got sequenced. The assay was immunoSEQ multiplex PCR, and TCRdb's table has in-frame clones only and misses some. The sample lists some 350,000 clones, 9.5% to 10% occurring once. By way of CD45RO/CCR7/CD25/CD127/CD95/CD27, the CD4+ regulatory, stem cell-like memory, central memory and naive cells were sorted. Populations obtained by sorting all exceeded 95% purity. Input material: central memory CD4+ T cells from blood. The sequence was collected from a man aged 25-45 years with type 1 diabetes.

The DNA of the CDR3 is TGTGCCAGCAGCCCTACTGGTCTAGTGCGTGGCTACACCTTC. Amino acid sequence: CASSPTGLVRGYTF. The chain couples TRBV11-2 to TRBJ1-2; D remains unclear. The CDR3 has 14 amino acids. Looked up from germline, CDR1 is SGHAT and CDR2 is FQNNGV. V was shortened by 5 bases and J by 7 bases, with 17 bases between the two germline ends.